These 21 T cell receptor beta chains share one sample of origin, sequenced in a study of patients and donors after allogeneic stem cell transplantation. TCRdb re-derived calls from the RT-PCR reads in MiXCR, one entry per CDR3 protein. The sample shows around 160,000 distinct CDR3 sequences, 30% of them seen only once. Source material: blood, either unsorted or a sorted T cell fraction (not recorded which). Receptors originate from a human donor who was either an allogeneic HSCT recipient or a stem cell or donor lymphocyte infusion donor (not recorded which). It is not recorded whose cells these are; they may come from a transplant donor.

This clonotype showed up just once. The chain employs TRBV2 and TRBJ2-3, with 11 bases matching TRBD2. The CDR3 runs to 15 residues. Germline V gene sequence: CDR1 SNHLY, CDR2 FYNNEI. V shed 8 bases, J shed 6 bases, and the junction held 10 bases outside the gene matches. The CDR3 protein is CASPSGRSSGDTQYF. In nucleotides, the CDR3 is TGTGCCAGCCCTAGCGGGAGGTCATCTGGGGATACGCAGTATTTT.

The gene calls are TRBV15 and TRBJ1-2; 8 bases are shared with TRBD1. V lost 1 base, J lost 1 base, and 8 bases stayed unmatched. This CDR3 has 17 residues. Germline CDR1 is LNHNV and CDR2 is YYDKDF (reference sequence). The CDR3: CATSRAGWTGLNYGYTF. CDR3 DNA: TGTGCCACCAGCAGAGCCGGATGGACAGGGCTTAACTATGGCTACACCTTC.

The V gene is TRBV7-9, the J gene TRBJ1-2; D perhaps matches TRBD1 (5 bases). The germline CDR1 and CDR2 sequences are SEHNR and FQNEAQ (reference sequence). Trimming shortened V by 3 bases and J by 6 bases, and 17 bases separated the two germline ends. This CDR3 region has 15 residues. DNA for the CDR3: TGTGCCAGCAGCTTTTTCTCCAGGTGGGGCGATGGCTACACCTTC. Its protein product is CASSFFSRWGDGYTF.

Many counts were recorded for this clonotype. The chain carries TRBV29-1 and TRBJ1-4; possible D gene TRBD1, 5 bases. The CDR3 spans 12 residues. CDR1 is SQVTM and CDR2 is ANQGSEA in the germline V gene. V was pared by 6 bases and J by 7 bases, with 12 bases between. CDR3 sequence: CSVEDIGEKLFF. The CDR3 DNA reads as TGCAGCGTGGAGGACATTGGTGAAAAACTGTTTTTT.

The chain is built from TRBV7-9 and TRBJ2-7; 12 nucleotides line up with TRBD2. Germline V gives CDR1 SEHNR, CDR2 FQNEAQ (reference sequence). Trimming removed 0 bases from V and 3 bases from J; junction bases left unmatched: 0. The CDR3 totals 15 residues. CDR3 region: CASSLATSGSYEQYF. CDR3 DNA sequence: TGTGCCAGCAGCTTAGCGACTAGCGGGAGCTACGAGCAGTACTTC.

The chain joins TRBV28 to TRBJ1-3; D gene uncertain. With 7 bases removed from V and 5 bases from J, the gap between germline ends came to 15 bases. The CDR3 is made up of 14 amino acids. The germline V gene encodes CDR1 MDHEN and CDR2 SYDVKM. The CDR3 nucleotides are TGTGCCAGCACCGAACACGGGAGGAGAAACACCATATATTTT. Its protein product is CASTEHGRRNTIYF.

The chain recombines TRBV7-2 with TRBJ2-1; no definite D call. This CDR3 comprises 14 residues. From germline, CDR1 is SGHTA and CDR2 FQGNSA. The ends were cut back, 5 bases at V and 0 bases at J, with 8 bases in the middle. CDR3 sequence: CASSVLSSYNEQFF. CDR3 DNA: TGTGCCAGCAGCGTCTTGAGCTCCTACAATGAGCAGTTCTTC.

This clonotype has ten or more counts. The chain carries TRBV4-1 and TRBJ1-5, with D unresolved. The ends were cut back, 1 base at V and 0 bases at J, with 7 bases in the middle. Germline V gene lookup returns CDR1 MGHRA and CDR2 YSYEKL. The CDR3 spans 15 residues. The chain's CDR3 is CASSQVQYSNQPQHF. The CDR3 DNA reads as TGCGCCAGCAGCCAAGTACAGTATAGCAATCAGCCCCAGCATTTT.

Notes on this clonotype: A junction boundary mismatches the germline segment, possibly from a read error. In DNA, the CDR3 is TGTGCCAGCAGATTAGCGGGAGGGAGGTACAATGAGCAGTTCTTC. As protein: CASRLAGGRYNEQFF. V is TRBV7-2 and J is TRBJ2-1; 11 bases agree with TRBD2. Germline V gene sequence: CDR1 SGHTA, CDR2 FQGNSA. The CDR3 has 15 amino acids.

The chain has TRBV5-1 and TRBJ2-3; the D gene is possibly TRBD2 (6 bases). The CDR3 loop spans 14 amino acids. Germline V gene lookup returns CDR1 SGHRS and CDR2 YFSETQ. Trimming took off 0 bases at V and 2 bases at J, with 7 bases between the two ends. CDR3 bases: TGCGCCAGCAGCTTGGCGGGGGACACAGATACGCAGTATTTT. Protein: CASSLAGDTDTQYF. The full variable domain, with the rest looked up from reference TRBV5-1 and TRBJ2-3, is KAGVTQTPRYLIKTRGQQVTLSCSPISGHRSVSWYQQTPGQGLQFLFEYFSETQRNKGNFPGRFSGRQFSNSRSEMNVSTLELGDSALYLCASSLAGDTDTQYFGPGTRLTVL.

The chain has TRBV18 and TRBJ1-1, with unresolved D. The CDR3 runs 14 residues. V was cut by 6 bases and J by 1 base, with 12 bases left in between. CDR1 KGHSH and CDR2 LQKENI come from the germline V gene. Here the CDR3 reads CASSLPAENTEAFF. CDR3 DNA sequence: TGTGCCAGCTCCCTACCGGCGGAGAACACTGAAGCTTTCTTT.

In nucleotides, the CDR3 is TGCGCCAGCAGCTCCGGCGACTCCACAGATACGCAGTATTTT. It is translated as CASSSGDSTDTQYF. The chain couples TRBV5-1 to TRBJ2-3; no clear D. CDR1 SGHRS and CDR2 YFSETQ come from the germline V gene. CDR3 length: 14 amino acids. V lost 3 bases, J lost 2 bases, and 10 bases lay in between.

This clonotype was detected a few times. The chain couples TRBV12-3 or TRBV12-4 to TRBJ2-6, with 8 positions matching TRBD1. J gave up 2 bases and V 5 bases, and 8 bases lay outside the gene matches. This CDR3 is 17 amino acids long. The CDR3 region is CASSPQGAGTGANVLTF. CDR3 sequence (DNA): TGTGCCAGCAGTCCCCAGGGGGCAGGGACTGGGGCCAACGTCCTGACTTTC.

CDR3 nucleotides: TGTGCCAGCAGGCCGCGACTAGCGGGAGACGTCGAGACCCAGTACTTC. This gives the protein CASRPRLAGDVETQYF. The chain links TRBV11-1 to TRBJ2-5, with 12 bases matching TRBD2. This CDR3 comprises 16 residues. The V gene's germline CDR1 is SGHAT and CDR2 FQDESV (reference sequence). The trim removed 6 bases at V and 5 bases at J, leaving 10 bases unmatched. The whole variable domain, filled in from reference TRBV11-1 and TRBJ2-5, reads EAEVAQSPRYKITEKSQAVAFWCDPISGHATLYWYRQILGQGPELLVQFQDESVVDDSQLPKDRFSAERLKGVDSTLKIQPAELGDSAMYLCASRPRLAGDVETQYFGPGTRLLVL.

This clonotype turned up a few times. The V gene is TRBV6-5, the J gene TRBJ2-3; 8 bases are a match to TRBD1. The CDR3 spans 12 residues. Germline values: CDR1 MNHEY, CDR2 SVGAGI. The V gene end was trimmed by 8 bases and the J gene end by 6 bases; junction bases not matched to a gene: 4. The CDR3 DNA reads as TGTGCCAGCCGGACAGGGCTCGATACGCAGTATTTT. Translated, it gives CASRTGLDTQYF.

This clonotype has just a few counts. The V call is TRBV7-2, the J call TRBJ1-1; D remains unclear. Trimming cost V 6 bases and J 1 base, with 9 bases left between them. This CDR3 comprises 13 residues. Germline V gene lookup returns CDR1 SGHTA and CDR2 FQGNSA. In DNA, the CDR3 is TGTGCCAGCAGTGCCCCGTGGAACACTGAAGCTTTCTTT. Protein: CASSAPWNTEAFF. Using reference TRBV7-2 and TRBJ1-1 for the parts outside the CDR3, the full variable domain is GAGVSQSPSNKVTEKGKDVELRCDPISGHTALYWYRQSLGQGLEFLIYFQGNSAPDKSGLPSDRFSAERTGGSVSTLTIQRTQQEDSAVYLCASSAPWNTEAFFGQGTRLTVV.

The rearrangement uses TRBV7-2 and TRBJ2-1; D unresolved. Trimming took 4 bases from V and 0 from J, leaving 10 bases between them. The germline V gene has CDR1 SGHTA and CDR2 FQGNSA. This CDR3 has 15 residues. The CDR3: CASSSSTLSYNEQFF. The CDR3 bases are TGTGCCAGCAGCTCTTCGACCCTCTCCTACAATGAGCAGTTCTTC. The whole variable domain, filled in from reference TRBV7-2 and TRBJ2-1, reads GAGVSQSPSNKVTEKGKDVELRCDPISGHTALYWYRQSLGQGLEFLIYFQGNSAPDKSGLPSDRFSAERTGGSVSTLTIQRTQQEDSAVYLCASSSSTLSYNEQFFGPGTRLTVL.

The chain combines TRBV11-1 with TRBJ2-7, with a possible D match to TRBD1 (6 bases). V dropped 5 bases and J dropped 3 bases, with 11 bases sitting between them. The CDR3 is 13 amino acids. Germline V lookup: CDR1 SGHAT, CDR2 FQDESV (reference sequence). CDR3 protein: CASSRQDVYEQYF. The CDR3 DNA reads TGTGCCAGCAGCCGACAGGACGTCTACGAGCAGTACTTC.

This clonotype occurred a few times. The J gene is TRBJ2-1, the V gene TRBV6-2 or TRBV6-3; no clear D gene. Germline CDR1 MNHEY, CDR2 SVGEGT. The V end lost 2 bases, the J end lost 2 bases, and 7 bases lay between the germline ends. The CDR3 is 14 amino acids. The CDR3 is CASSYGIAYNEQFF. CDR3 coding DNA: TGTGCCAGCAGTTACGGGATTGCCTACAATGAGCAGTTCTTC.

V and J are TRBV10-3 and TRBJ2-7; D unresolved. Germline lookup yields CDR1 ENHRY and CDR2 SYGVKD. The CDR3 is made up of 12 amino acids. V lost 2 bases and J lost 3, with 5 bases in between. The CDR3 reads CAISEGLYEQYF. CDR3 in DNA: TGTGCCATCAGTGAGGGCCTCTACGAGCAGTACTTC.

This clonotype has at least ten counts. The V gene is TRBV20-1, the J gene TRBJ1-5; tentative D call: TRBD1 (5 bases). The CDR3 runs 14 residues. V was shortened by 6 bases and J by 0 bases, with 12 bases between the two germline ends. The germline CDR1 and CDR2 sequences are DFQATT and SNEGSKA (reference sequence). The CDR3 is CSAYRKGSNQPQHF. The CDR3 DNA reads TGCAGTGCCTACAGGAAAGGTAGCAATCAGCCCCAGCATTTT.